Below, one T cell receptor (beta chain) is given with its context. The data were obtained in a study of PD-1 blockade in classical Hodgkin lymphoma. Data came from immunoSEQ multiplex PCR; TCRdb stores just in-frame clones and leaves some out. Of some 49,000 clones in the sample, approximately 90% were seen once. Stated time point: newly diagnosed, previously untreated cHL patient sample. The CDR3 runs 13 residues. V was cut by 4 bases and J by 8 bases, with 15 bases left in between. Germline-derived CDR1 and CDR2 are SGHRS and YFSETQ. This sequence joins TRBV5-1 and TRBJ1-2, with a possible D match to TRBD1 (5 bases). The clonotype originates from a human donor with classical Hodgkin lymphoma. Sample: peripheral blood mononuclear cells (PBMCs). The DNA for the CDR3 is TGCGCCAGCAGCGGGGACGGTCCTACGGGCTACACCTTC. Residues: CASSGDGPTGYTF.